A selection of T cell receptor beta chains follows, all from one sample in a study of T cell changes during pregnancy in multiple sclerosis. The repertoire was sequenced with immunoSEQ multiplex PCR; TCRdb's copy has only in-frame clones and lacks some. The sample contains 80,000 or so clones, 94% of which appear only once. Sequenced here: peripheral blood, sampled in the second trimester of pregnancy. These receptors all come from a female donor in good health, enrolled as a control in a pregnancy study. The CDR3 runs from the conserved cysteine through the conserved F or W. D genes are given only for firm matches. Clone sizes are given selectively: once, few, many, or a class where the clone is expanded.

d_gene	v_gene	abundance	j_gene	CDR3aa	CDR3nt
-	TRBV29-1	-	TRBJ2-1	CSVRSANEQFF	TGCAGCGTTCGAAGCGCCAATGAGCAGTTCTTC
-	TRBV6-4	-	TRBJ1-1	CATKKEGRPHTEAFF	TGTGCCACCAAAAAGGAGGGGCGCCCCCACACTGAAGCTTTCTTT
-	TRBV14	-	TRBJ1-1	CASSQDGVIWGVNTEAFF	TGTGCCAGCAGCCAAGATGGCGTAATCTGGGGCGTGAACACTGAAGCTTTCTTT
-	TRBV28	-	TRBJ2-3	CASSSPDTQYF	TGTGCCAGCAGTTCCCCGGATACGCAGTATTTT
TRBD1	TRBV11-2	-	TRBJ1-3	CASSPLRQGAINTIYF	TGTGCCAGCAGCCCCCTTCGACAGGGGGCTATCAACACCATATATTTT
-	TRBV28	-	TRBJ2-1	CASSLRGGEAYNEQFF	TGTGCCAGCAGTTTACGGGGTGGGGAGGCCTACAATGAGCAGTTCTTC
TRBD1	TRBV7-2	-	TRBJ1-2	CASSLDRPGGGGYTF	TGTGCCAGCAGCTTAGACAGACCAGGGGGCGGTGGCTACACCTTC
TRBD2	TRBV5-4	-	TRBJ2-2	CASSLYGAGVSYTGELFF	TGTGCCAGCAGCTTGTACGGCGCGGGGGTTAGCTACACCGGGGAGCTGTTTTTT
-	TRBV7-6	-	TRBJ2-3	CASSEEGGTDTQYF	TGTGCCAGCAGCGAAGAGGGAGGCACAGATACGCAGTATTTT
-	TRBV5-1	-	TRBJ2-2	CASSLLAGAKGELFF	TGCGCCAGCAGCTTGTTGGCTGGGGCAAAAGGGGAGCTGTTTTTT
TRBD1	TRBV6-4	-	TRBJ1-1	CASSAGGTGTTEAFF	TGTGCCAGCAGTGCCGGGGGGACAGGGACCACTGAAGCTTTCTTT
-	TRBV6-5	-	TRBJ2-3	CASSPQGLDTQYF	TGTGCCAGCAGTCCCCAGGGATTAGATACGCAGTATTTT
TRBD1	TRBV28	-	TRBJ1-3	CASRRQGARNTIYF	TGTGCCAGCAGGAGACAGGGGGCGAGAAACACCATATATTTT
-	TRBV6-6	-	TRBJ2-7	CASSYGELAIYEQYF	TGTGCCAGCAGTTACGGGGAACTAGCTATCTACGAGCAGTACTTC
TRBD2	TRBV4-1	-	TRBJ2-3	CASSQERWREETDTQYF	TGCGCCAGCAGCCAAGAGAGGTGGCGGGAGGAGACAGATACGCAGTATTTT
TRBD2	TRBV6-6	-	TRBJ2-5	CASSRLAGEETQYF	TGTGCCAGCAGTCGACTAGCGGGTGAGGAGACCCAGTACTTC
-	TRBV7-9	-	TRBJ2-3	CASSLVTGLGDTQYF	TGTGCCAGCAGCTTAGTGACAGGACTGGGGGATACGCAGTATTTT
-	TRBV19	-	TRBJ2-1	CASSIGGKNNEQFF	TGTGCCAGTAGTATCGGCGGGAAAAACAATGAGCAGTTCTTC
-	TRBV6-6	-	TRBJ2-7	CASSLQGPGGYEQYF	TGTGCCAGCAGTCTACAGGGCCCCGGAGGCTACGAGCAGTACTTC
-	TRBV6-1	-	TRBJ1-1	CASGLGGTEAFF	TGTGCCAGCGGGTTAGGGGGCACTGAAGCTTTCTTT
TRBD2	TRBV14	-	TRBJ2-1	CASSLRLAGVNEQFF	TGTGCCAGCAGCCTAAGACTAGCGGGAGTCAATGAGCAGTTCTTC
TRBD1	TRBV7-2	once	TRBJ2-5	CASSLRHRGYQETQYF	TGTGCCAGCAGCTTACGGCACAGGGGGTACCAAGAGACCCAGTACTTC
-	TRBV4-1	-	TRBJ1-1	CASSQVDMGFMNTEAFF	TGCGCCAGCAGCCAAGTTGACATGGGCTTCATGAACACTGAAGCTTTCTTT
TRBD1	TRBV18	-	TRBJ2-5	CASSPLGQGASGQETQYF	TGTGCCAGCTCACCGCTTGGACAGGGGGCTTCCGGTCAAGAGACCCAGTACTTC
-	TRBV9	-	TRBJ1-1	CASSVGGTTEAFF	TGTGCCAGCAGCGTGGGGGGGACCACTGAAGCTTTCTTT
-	TRBV5-1	-	TRBJ1-4	CASSLAGATNEKLFF	TGCGCCAGCAGCTTGGCTGGAGCAACTAATGAAAAACTGTTTTTT